Shown below are 11 T cell receptor beta chains from a single sample sequenced in a study of early T cells in non-severe SARS-CoV-2 infection. TCRdb re-called the 5' RACE reads through MiXCR, storing one row per CDR3 protein. The sample lists about 16,000 distinct CDR3 sequences, approximately 4.7% occurring once. Material for sequencing was whole blood. Receptor source: an adult who was a healthcare worker with PCR-confirmed SARS-CoV-2 infection or an uninfected control (not recorded which).

This clonotype showed up just a few times. The V gene is TRBV29-1, the J gene TRBJ1-3; possible D gene TRBD1, 5 bases. CDR3 length: 12 amino acids. CDR1 SQVTM and CDR2 ANQGSEA come from the germline V gene. V lost 6 bases and J lost 8, with 14 bases in between. The CDR3 DNA follows: TGCAGCGTAACCCGTGGGGCAGACACCATATATTTT. It encodes CSVTRGADTIYF.

Concerning this clonotype: The conserved closing phenylalanine or tryptophan is absent in this CDR3, likely reflecting a read error. The rearrangement links TRBV4-3 to TRBJ2-1; TRBD2 aligns across 9 bases. Germline CDR1 is LGHNA and CDR2 is YSLEER. The CDR3 is 16 amino acids. V gave up 0 bases and J gave up 9 bases; unmatched junction bases: 9. The CDR3 is CASSQEGLAAIAEQFI. The CDR3, as DNA: TGCGCCAGCAGCCAAGAGGGACTAGCTGCTATCGCTGAGCAGTTCATC.

This clonotype came up many times. The CDR3 DNA follows: TGTGCCACCAGCAGACTTCCAGACATAAATTGGGTGGACAGGGTGCAAGTTGGGGCCAACGTCCTGACTTTC. Its protein product is CATSRLPDINWVDRVQVGANVLTF. The chain carries TRBV15 and TRBJ2-6, with TRBD1 identical over 8 bases. The germline V gene has CDR1 LNHNV and CDR2 YYDKDF (reference sequence). The CDR3 contains 24 residues. J gave up 3 bases and V 2 bases, and 27 bases lay outside the gene matches. Full variable domain (missing parts from reference TRBV15 and TRBJ2-6): DAMVIQNPRYQVTQFGKPVTLSCSQTLNHNVMYWYQQKSSQAPKLLFHYYDKDFNNEADTPDNFQSRRPNTSFCFLDIRSPGLGDTAMYLCATSRLPDINWVDRVQVGANVLTFGAGSRLTVL.

This clonotype was seen repeatedly, ten times or more. V and J are TRBV5-1 and TRBJ2-3; D might be TRBD1 (5 bases). This CDR3 is 14 amino acids long. The germline V and J ends were trimmed by 4 bases and 5 bases, with 14 bases remaining between them. The V gene's germline CDR1 is SGHRS and CDR2 YFSETQ. In DNA form, the CDR3 reads TGCGCCAGCAGCGCAGTAAACCAGGGAGATACGCAGTATTTT. The encoded protein is CASSAVNQGDTQYF.

This clonotype was found many times. The chain recombines TRBV20-1 with TRBJ2-7; tentatively, D is TRBD1 or TRBD2 (6 bases each). This CDR3 contains 14 residues. The V end was cut by 5 bases, the J end by 6 bases, with 20 bases between. CDR1 is DFQATT, CDR2 SNEGSKA, per germline (reference sequence). The CDR3 spells CSALKGGPLGEQYF. The CDR3 bases are TGCAGTGCTCTCAAGGGGGGTCCCCTCGGCGAGCAGTACTTC.

This clonotype was counted ten times or more. The rearrangement joins TRBV6-1 to TRBJ1-1; D not resolved. The CDR3 extends over 15 amino acids. The V end was cut by 11 bases, the J end by 1 base, with 20 bases between. Germline V gene sequence: CDR1 MNHNS, CDR2 SASEGT. CDR3 in amino acids: CASRLGIRENTEAFF. As DNA, the CDR3 is TGTGCCTCCCGGTTGGGAATCCGTGAGAACACTGAAGCTTTCTTT.

Judged by abundance, this clonotype is medium-sized (0.01 to 0.1%). V gene TRBV20-1 combines with J gene TRBJ2-1; 11 nucleotides align to TRBD2. V trimming: 5 bases; J trimming: 8 bases; junction bases outside the gene matches: 14. Germline CDR1 and CDR2: DFQATT and SNEGSKA (reference sequence). This CDR3 comprises 16 residues. In DNA, the CDR3 is TGCAGTGCTTCTCAATTGGGACTAGCGGCGCCCCATGAGCAGTTCTTC. Its translation: CSASQLGLAAPHEQFF.

This clonotype is medium-sized within its sample. CDR3 DNA sequence: TGTGCCAGCAGTTTACCGCTAACCCACAATGAGCAGTTCTTC. Amino acids: CASSLPLTHNEQFF. The chain couples TRBV12-3 or TRBV12-4 to TRBJ2-1; D call uncertain. The V end was cut by 2 bases, the J end by 5 bases, with 10 bases between. The CDR3 covers 14 residues.

This clonotype was seen ten or more times. The genes are TRBV12-3 or TRBV12-4 and TRBJ1-2; D might be TRBD1 (5 bases). The CDR3 runs to 15 residues. V lost 2 bases to trimming and J lost 5 bases, with 15 bases between them. CDR3 protein: CASSLSWSTVYGYTF. The DNA for the CDR3 is TGTGCCAGCAGTTTATCGTGGTCGACAGTTTATGGCTACACCTTC.

The table lists this clonotype with a few counts. The chain links TRBV11-2 to TRBJ1-5; perhaps TRBD1 as D (5 bases). CDR3 length: 13 amino acids. Germline assignment: CDR1 SGHAT and CDR2 FQNNGV. V lost 1 base to trimming and J lost 6 bases, with 7 bases between them. The CDR3 sequence: CASSLVTGQPQHF. CDR3 coding DNA: TGTGCCAGCAGCTTAGTTACAGGTCAGCCCCAGCATTTT.

At least ten counts were recorded for this clonotype. The chain joins TRBV15 to TRBJ2-5, with 7 bases fitting TRBD2. The CDR3 has 17 residues. Germline CDR1 reads LNHNV; CDR2 reads YYDKDF (reference sequence). V shed 2 bases and J 0 bases; nucleotides not matched to a gene: 9. The CDR3 coding sequence is TGTGCCACCAGCAGACGCGCTAGCGGAGGGTACCAAGAGACCCAGTACTTC. It specifies CATSRRASGGYQETQYF.